The T cell receptor beta chain under discussion was sequenced for a study of beta chain features in type 1 diabetes. Overall study context: Patients looked much like healthy donors when it came to age, gender and cell yields. Study observations and caveats: Possibly, sequencing cDNA over-represented cells that had high TCR expression levels.

Each of the CD4+ naive, central memory, regulatory and stem cell-like memory populations was sorted via CD45RO/CCR7/CD25/CD127/CD95/CD27. Without exception, sorted populations had purity beyond 98%. Looked up from germline, CDR1 is MGHRA and CDR2 is YSYEKL. With 2 bases removed from V and 0 bases from J, the gap between germline ends came to 17 bases. The CDR3 covers 18 residues. Expressed TCRB transcripts were sequenced, since all the RNA that had been isolated was reverse transcribed. Profiled with immunoSEQ multiplex PCR; TCRdb holds only in-frame clones, not every one. Of some 220,000 clones in the sample, about a tenth were seen once. This clone has only a few counts. Its antigen remains unknown.

This TCR was recovered from a young man in good health. The chain is built from TRBV4-1 and TRBJ1-3, with D hard to call. Sequenced sample: central memory CD4+ T cells from blood. The CDR3 sequence: CASSQFAGGTGSGNTIYF. The CDR3 region has the DNA TGCGCCAGCAGCCAATTCGCAGGTGGCACCGGCTCTGGAAACACCATATATTTT.